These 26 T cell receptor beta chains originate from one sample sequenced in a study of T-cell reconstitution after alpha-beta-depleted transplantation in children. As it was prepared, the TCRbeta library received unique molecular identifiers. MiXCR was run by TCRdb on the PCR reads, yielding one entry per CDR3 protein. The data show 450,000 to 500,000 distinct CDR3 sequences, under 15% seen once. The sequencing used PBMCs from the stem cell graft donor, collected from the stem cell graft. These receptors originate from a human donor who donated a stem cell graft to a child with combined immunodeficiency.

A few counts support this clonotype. The CDR3 protein is CSARDGLGETQYF. CDR3 bases: TGCAGTGCTAGAGATGGACTAGGAGAGACCCAGTACTTC. The V call is TRBV20-1, the J call TRBJ2-5, with 7 bases lining up with TRBD2. The trim removed 0 bases at V and 4 bases at J, leaving 2 bases unmatched. Germline V gene data show CDR1 as DFQATT and CDR2 as SNEGSKA (reference sequence). The CDR3 runs 13 residues.

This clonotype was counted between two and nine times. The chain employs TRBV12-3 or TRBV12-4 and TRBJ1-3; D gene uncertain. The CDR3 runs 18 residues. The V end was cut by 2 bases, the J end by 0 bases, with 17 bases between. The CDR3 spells CASSLSLVADNSGNTIYF. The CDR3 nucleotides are TGTGCCAGCAGTTTATCCCTGGTTGCGGATAACTCTGGAAACACCATATATTTT.

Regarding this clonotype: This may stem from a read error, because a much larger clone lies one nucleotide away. The CDR3 here is CASTLPVVTNTGELFF. The CDR3 DNA reads as TGTGCCAGCACCCTTCCCGTGGTAACGAACACCGGGGAGCTGTTTTTT. The chain recombines TRBV28 with TRBJ2-2, with D uncertain. The CDR3 extends over 16 amino acids. V lost 7 bases and J lost 0, with 15 bases in between. CDR1 and CDR2 from the germline V gene are MDHEN and SYDVKM.

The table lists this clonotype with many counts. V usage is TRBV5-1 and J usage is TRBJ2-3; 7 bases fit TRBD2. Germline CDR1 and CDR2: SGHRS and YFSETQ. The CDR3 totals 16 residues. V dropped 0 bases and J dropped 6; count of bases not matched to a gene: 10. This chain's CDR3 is CASSLAVGGSPDTQYF. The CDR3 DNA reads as TGCGCCAGCAGCTTGGCAGTCGGGGGGTCTCCGGATACGCAGTATTTT.

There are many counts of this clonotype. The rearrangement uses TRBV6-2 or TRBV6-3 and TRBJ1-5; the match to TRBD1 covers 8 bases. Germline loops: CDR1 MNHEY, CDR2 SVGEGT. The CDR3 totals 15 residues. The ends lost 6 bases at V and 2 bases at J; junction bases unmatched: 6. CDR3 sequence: CASSPTGGRNQPQHF. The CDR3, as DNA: TGTGCCAGCAGCCCAACAGGGGGACGCAATCAGCCCCAGCATTTT.

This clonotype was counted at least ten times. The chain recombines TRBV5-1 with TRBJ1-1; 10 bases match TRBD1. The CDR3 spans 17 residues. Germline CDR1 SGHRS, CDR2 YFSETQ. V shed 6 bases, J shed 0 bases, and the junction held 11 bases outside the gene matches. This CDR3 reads CASKMTGGFGLNTEAFF. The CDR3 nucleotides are TGCGCCAGCAAGATGACAGGGGGCTTTGGTCTGAACACTGAAGCTTTCTTT. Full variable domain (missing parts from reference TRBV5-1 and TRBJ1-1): KAGVTQTPRYLIKTRGQQVTLSCSPISGHRSVSWYQQTPGQGLQFLFEYFSETQRNKGNFPGRFSGRQFSNSRSEMNVSTLELGDSALYLCASKMTGGFGLNTEAFFGQGTRLTVV.

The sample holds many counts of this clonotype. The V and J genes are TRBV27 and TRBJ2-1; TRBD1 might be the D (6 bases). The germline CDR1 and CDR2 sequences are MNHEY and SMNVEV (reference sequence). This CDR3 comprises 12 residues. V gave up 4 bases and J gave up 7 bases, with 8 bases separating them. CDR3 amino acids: CASSSQGNEQFF. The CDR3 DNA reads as TGTGCCAGCAGTTCGCAGGGGAATGAGCAGTTCTTC.

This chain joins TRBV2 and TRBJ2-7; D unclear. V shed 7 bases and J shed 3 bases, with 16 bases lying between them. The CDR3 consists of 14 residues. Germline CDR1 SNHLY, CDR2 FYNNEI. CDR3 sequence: CASKTALYFYEQYF. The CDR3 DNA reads TGTGCCAGCAAGACGGCCTTGTATTTCTACGAGCAGTACTTC.

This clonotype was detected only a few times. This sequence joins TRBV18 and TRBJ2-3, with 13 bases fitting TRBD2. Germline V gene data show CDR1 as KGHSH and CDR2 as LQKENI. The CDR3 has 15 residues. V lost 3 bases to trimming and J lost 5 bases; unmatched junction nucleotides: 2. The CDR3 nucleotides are TGTGCCAGCTCACCCGGACTAGCGGGGGAAGATACGCAGTATTTT. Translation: CASSPGLAGEDTQYF.

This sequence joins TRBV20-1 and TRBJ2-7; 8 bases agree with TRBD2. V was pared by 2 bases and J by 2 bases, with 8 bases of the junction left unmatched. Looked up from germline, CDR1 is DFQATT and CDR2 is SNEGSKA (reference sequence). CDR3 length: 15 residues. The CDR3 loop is CSARLREGPAYEQYF. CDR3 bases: TGCAGTGCTAGATTACGGGAGGGCCCAGCCTACGAGCAGTACTTC.

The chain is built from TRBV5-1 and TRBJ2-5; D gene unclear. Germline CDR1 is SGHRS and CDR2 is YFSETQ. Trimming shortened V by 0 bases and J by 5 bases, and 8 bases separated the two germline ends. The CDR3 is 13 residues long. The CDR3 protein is CASSLVPLETQYF. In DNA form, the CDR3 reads TGCGCCAGCAGCTTGGTCCCCCTGGAGACCCAGTACTTC. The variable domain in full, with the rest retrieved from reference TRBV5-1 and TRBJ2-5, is KAGVTQTPRYLIKTRGQQVTLSCSPISGHRSVSWYQQTPGQGLQFLFEYFSETQRNKGNFPGRFSGRQFSNSRSEMNVSTLELGDSALYLCASSLVPLETQYFGPGTRLLVL.

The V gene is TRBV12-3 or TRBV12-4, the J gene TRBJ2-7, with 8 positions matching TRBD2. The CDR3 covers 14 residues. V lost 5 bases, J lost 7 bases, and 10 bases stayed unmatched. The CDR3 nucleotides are TGTGCCAGCAGTCTCAGCGGGAGCAGGGAAGAGCAGTACTTC. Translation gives CASSLSGSREEQYF.

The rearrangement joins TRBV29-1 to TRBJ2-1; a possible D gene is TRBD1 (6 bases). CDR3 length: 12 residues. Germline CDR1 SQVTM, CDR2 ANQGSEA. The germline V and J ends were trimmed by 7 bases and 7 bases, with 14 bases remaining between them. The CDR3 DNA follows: TGCAGCGGCCGCCTGAGGGGGAATGAGCAGTTCTTC. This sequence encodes CSGRLRGNEQFF.

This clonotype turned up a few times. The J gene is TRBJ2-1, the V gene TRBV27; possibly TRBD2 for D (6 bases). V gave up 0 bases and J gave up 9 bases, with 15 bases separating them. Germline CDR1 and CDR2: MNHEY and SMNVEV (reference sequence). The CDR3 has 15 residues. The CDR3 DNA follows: TGTGCCAGCAGTTTATCGAACAACCTGGAGGGTGAGCAGTTCTTC. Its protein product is CASSLSNNLEGEQFF.

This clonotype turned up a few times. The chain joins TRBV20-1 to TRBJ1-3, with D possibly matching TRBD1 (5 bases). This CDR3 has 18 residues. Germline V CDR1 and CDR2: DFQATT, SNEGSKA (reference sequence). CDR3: CWGGREALLGLGGNTIYF. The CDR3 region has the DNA TGCTGGGGCGGACGGGAAGCCCTTCTGGGTCTTGGAGGAAACACCATATATTTT.

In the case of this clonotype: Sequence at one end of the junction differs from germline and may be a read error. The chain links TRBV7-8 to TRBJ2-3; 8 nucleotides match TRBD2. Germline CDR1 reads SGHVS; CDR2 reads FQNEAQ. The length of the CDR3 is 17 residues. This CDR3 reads CASSLGVGLAGEDAQYF. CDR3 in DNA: TGTGCCAGCAGCTTAGGTGTCGGGCTAGCGGGCGAAGATGCGCAGTATTTT.

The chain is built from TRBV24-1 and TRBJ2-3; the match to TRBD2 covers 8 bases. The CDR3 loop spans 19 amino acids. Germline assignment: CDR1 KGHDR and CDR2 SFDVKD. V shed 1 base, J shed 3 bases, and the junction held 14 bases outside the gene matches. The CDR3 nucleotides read TGTGCCACCAGTGATTTCTTGGGGGTTGGAGCGGGGGCTACAGATACGCAGTATTTT. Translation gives CATSDFLGVGAGATDTQYF.

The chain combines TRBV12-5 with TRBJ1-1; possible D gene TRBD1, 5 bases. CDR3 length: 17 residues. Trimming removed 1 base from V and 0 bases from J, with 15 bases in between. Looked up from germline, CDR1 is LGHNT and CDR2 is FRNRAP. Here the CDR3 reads CASGLDRFTLMNTEAFF. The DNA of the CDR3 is TGTGCTAGTGGTTTGGACAGGTTTACCTTAATGAACACTGAAGCTTTCTTT. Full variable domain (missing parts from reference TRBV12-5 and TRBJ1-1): DARVTQTPRHKVTEMGQEVTMRCQPILGHNTVFWYRQTMMQGLELLAYFRNRAPLDDSGMPKDRFSAEMPDATLATLKIQPSEPRDSAVYFCASGLDRFTLMNTEAFFGQGTRLTVV.

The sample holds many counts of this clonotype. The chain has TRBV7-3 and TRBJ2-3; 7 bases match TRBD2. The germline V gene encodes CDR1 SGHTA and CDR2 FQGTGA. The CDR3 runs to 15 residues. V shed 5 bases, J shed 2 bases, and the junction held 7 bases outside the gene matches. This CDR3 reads CASSASGGDTDTQYF. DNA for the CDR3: TGTGCCAGCAGCGCTAGCGGTGGTGACACAGATACGCAGTATTTT.

The CDR3 DNA reads as TGTGCCTGGAGCCCACCAGGGGGCGCCGAGAAGACCCAGTACTTC. Protein sequence: CAWSPPGGAEKTQYF. The rearrangement uses TRBV30 and TRBJ2-5; 8 nucleotides align to TRBD1. V dropped 3 bases and J dropped 6; count of bases not matched to a gene: 12. The germline V gene has CDR1 GTSNPN and CDR2 SVGIG (reference sequence). The CDR3 runs to 15 residues.

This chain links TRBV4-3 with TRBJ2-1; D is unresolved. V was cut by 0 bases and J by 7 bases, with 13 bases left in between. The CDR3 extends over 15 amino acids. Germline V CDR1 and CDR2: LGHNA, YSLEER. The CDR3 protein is CASSQDLARKNEQFF. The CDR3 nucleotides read TGCGCCAGCAGCCAAGATCTCGCCCGAAAGAATGAGCAGTTCTTC.

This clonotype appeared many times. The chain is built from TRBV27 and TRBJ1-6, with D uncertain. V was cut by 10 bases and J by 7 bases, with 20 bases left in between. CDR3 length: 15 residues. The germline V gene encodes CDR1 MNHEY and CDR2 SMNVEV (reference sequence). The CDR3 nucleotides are TGTGCCAACTCAAAAGGGAAGGAACCAAATTCACCCCTCCACTTT. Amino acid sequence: CANSKGKEPNSPLHF.

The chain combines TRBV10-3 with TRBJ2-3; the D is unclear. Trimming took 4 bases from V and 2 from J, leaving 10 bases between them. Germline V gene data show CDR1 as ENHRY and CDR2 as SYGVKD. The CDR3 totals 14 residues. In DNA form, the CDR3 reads TGTGCCATCAGTGTCGGGCAGGACACAGATACGCAGTATTTT. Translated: CAISVGQDTDTQYF.

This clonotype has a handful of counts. CDR3 DNA: TGCAGTTCCCCCGGGACAAAGACTGGGGAGCTGTTTTTT. Translated, it gives CSSPGTKTGELFF. The V call is TRBV20-1, the J call TRBJ2-2, with D possibly matching TRBD1 (6 bases). V lost 8 bases and J 8 bases, leaving 18 bases between the germline ends. The CDR3 loop spans 13 amino acids. The germline CDR1 and CDR2 sequences are DFQATT and SNEGSKA (reference sequence).

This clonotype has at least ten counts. CDR3 coding DNA: TGTGCCAGCAGTTTATCGGAGGGGTCCTACGAGCAGTACTTC. Translated, it gives CASSLSEGSYEQYF. The rearrangement joins TRBV27 to TRBJ2-7, with D maybe TRBD2 (6 bases). V was shortened by 0 bases and J by 1 base, with 7 bases between the two germline ends. This CDR3 has 14 amino acids. Germline V gene data show CDR1 as MNHEY and CDR2 as SMNVEV (reference sequence).

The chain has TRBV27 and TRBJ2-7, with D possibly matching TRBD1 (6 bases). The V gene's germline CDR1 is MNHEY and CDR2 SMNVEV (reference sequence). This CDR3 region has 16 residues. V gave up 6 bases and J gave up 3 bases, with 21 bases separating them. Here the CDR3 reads CASSPLTLGARYEQYF. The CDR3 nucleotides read TGTGCCAGCAGCCCCCTCACTTTGGGGGCCCGCTACGAGCAGTACTTC.